The clone carrying this T cell receptor beta chain was counted only a few times. Its antigen is unknown. In germline, CDR1 is MDHEN, CDR2 SYDVKM. Trimming removed 2 bases from V and 4 bases from J, with 14 bases in between. The CDR3 extends over 15 amino acids. This sample is part of a study of T-cell reconstitution after alpha-beta-depleted transplantation in children. General study findings and limits: High day-60 TCRbeta diversity in some patients came from surviving recipient T cells and thymic progenitors. Hyperexpanded clones declined; after one year, newly produced T cells mostly supplied diversity.

Construction of the TCRbeta library involved unique molecular identifiers. MiXCR, applied by TCRdb to the PCR reads, yields one record per CDR3 protein. This sample has 280,000 or so distinct CDR3 sequences, with more than 9% found just once. This sequence originates from a male patient aged 2 to 9 who had a stem cell transplant for chronic granulomatous disease, so the T cells may come from the graft donor. The genes are TRBV28 and TRBJ1-1; D remains unclear. The specimen was peripheral blood, collected 180 days after TCRalphabeta/CD19-depleted stem cell transplant. CDR3 nucleotide sequence: TGTGCCAGCAGTTTAAACGGGATAGGGAGCACTGAAGCTTTCTTT. It translates to CASSLNGIGSTEAFF.